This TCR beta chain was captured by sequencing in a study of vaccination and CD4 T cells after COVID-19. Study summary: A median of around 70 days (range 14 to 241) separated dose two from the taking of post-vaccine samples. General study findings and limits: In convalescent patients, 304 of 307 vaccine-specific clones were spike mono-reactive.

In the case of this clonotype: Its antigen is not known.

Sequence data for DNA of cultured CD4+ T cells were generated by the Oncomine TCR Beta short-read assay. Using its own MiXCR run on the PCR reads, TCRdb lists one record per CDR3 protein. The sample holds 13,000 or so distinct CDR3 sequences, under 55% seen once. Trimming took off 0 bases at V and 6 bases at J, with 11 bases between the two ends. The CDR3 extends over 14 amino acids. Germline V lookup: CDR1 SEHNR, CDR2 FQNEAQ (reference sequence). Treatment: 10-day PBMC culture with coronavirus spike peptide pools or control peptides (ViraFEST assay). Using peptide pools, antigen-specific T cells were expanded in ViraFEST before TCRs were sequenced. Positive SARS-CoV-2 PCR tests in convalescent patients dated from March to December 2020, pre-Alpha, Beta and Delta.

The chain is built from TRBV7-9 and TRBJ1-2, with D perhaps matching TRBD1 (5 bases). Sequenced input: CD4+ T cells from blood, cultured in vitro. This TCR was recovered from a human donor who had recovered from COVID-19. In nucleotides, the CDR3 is TGTGCCAGCAGCTTAGCAGGGACGCCTGATGGCTACACCTTC. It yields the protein CASSLAGTPDGYTF.